This T cell receptor beta chain was sequenced in a study of cytomegalovirus exposure and HLA in healthy donors. The length of the CDR3 is 16 residues. V shed 0 bases and J 1 base; nucleotides not matched to a gene: 2. Germline V gene sequence: CDR1 LGHNA, CDR2 YSLEER. The PCR had 60 Vbeta and 13 Jbeta primers. Clones were read by immunoSEQ multiplex PCR, and TCRdb kept only the in-frame ones, dropping some. The sample has approximately 150,000 clones, over 80% seen once. The source material was PBMCs. This TCR was recovered from a male donor in good health and CMV-seronegative. This chain uses TRBV4-3 with TRBJ1-3; 8 bases fit TRBD1. The CDR3 nucleotides read TGCGCCAGCAGCCAAGATCGGACAGGGTCTGGAAACACCATATATTTT. Amino acid sequence: CASSQDRTGSGNTIYF.